The 13 T cell receptor beta chains listed next were all sequenced from one sample in a study of T cells in Graves' hyperthyroidism and ophthalmopathy. RNA transcripts yielded amplified TCR beta CDR3 regions. Using the HTBI primer set, a first-round RT-PCR was run on the TCR CDR3. TCRdb re-called the multiplex PCR reads through MiXCR, storing one row per CDR3 protein. The table shows a few hundred thousand distinct CDR3 sequences, with around a fifth occurring only once. The sample comprised blood. The receptors shown here come from a man aged 50 to 59 with Graves' ophthalmopathy.

This clonotype was seen a few times. The chain recombines TRBV15 with TRBJ2-7; a weak D match, TRBD2 (5 bases). CDR1 and CDR2 (germline): LNHNV, YYDKDF (reference sequence). V lost 0 bases and J 4 bases, leaving 19 bases between the germline ends. The CDR3 loop spans 17 amino acids. CDR3 nucleotides: TGTGCCACCAGCAGAGAAGCAAGTGGGAGCGGTTTATACGAGCAGTACTTC. Residues: CATSREASGSGLYEQYF.

The chain carries TRBV4-1 and TRBJ2-5; TRBD2 agrees at 10 bases. The CDR3 totals 16 residues. From germline, CDR1 is MGHRA and CDR2 YSYEKL. V trimming: 4 bases; J trimming: 4 bases; junction bases outside the gene matches: 9. The chain's CDR3 is CASSLGAGGGRETQYF. CDR3 nucleotides: TGCGCCAGCAGCCTTGGAGCGGGAGGGGGGAGAGAGACCCAGTACTTC.

Of note for this clonotype: At one end, the junction sequence differs from germline, possibly due to a read error. The chain combines TRBV18 with TRBJ2-1; TRBD2 aligns across 10 bases. CDR1 and CDR2 (germline): KGHSH, LQKENI. This CDR3 has 17 residues. CDR3 bases: TGTACCAGCTCACCCGAAGCGGGGGGGAGCTCCTACAATGAGCAGTTCTTC. Protein product: CTSSPEAGGSSYNEQFF.

The sample holds many counts of this clonotype. The chain joins TRBV15 to TRBJ1-1, with 8 bases matching TRBD1. Trimming took 6 bases from V and 5 from J; bases not matched to a gene: 8. This CDR3 region has 14 residues. In germline, CDR1 is LNHNV, CDR2 YYDKDF (reference sequence). CDR3 protein: CATSDGQGGTEAFF. The CDR3 bases are TGTGCCACCAGTGACGGACAGGGTGGAACTGAAGCTTTCTTT.

Ten or more counts support this clonotype. The chain uses TRBV11-2 and TRBJ2-7, with D unresolved. In germline, CDR1 is SGHAT, CDR2 FQNNGV. The CDR3 runs 13 residues. V shed 1 base and J shed 1 base, with 5 bases lying between them. CDR3 region: CASSLAESYEQYF. CDR3 nucleotide sequence: TGTGCCAGCAGCTTAGCGGAATCCTACGAGCAGTACTTC.

There are a few counts of this clonotype. This chain links TRBV9 with TRBJ2-2; D is perhaps TRBD2 (6 bases). The germline gives CDR1 SGDLS, CDR2 YYNGEE. This CDR3 comprises 14 residues. V was cut by 0 bases and J by 5 bases, with 8 bases left in between. The CDR3 sequence: CASSVAGVTGELFF. CDR3 DNA: TGTGCCAGCAGCGTAGCGGGGGTGACCGGGGAGCTGTTTTTT. The complete variable domain, with remaining parts taken from reference TRBV9 and TRBJ2-2, reads DSGVTQTPKHLITATGQRVTLRCSPRSGDLSVYWYQQSLDQGLQFLIQYYNGEERAKGNILERFSAQQFPDLHSELNLSSLELGDSALYFCASSVAGVTGELFFGEGSRLTVL.

This clonotype was detected a few times. The chain has TRBV6-1 and TRBJ2-3; D is ambiguous. The CDR3 totals 13 residues. Trimming left V 1 base short and J 6 bases short, with 8 bases between. Per the germline V gene, CDR1 is MNHNS and CDR2 is SASEGT. In DNA, the CDR3 is TGTGCCAGCAGTGAAGGTAGCTGGGATACGCAGTATTTT. Its translation is CASSEGSWDTQYF.

This rearrangement joins TRBV18 to TRBJ2-2; D unresolved. Germline CDR1 is KGHSH and CDR2 is LQKENI. V was cut by 2 bases and J by 6 bases, with 10 bases left in between. This CDR3 contains 14 residues. The CDR3 DNA is TGTGCCAGCTCACCAGTCCCCATCGCCGGGGAGCTGTTTTTT. Translating it yields CASSPVPIAGELFF.

The V and J genes are TRBV24-1 and TRBJ2-7; possible D gene TRBD2, 6 bases. CDR1 and CDR2 from the germline V gene are KGHDR and SFDVKD. Trimming cost V 2 bases and J 6 bases, with 10 bases left between them. This CDR3 contains 13 residues. The CDR3 sequence is CATSDSGGSEQYF. The CDR3 coding sequence is TGTGCCACCAGTGATTCTGGAGGGAGCGAGCAGTACTTC.

J is TRBJ2-5 and V is TRBV7-8, with D perhaps TRBD1 or TRBD2 (6 bases each). The CDR3 sequence is 15 residues long. CDR1 is SGHVS, CDR2 FQNEAQ, per germline. The V end lost 4 bases, the J end lost 4 bases, and 16 bases lay between the germline ends. The CDR3 nucleotides read TGTGCCAGCAGCTCCATCGGGGGCCGGGGAGAGACCCAGTACTTC. Residues: CASSSIGGRGETQYF.

J is TRBJ1-6 and V is TRBV6-6; 8 nucleotides match TRBD1. Trimming cost V 0 bases and J 7 bases; bases outside gene matches: 2. CDR3 length equals 15 residues. The V gene's germline CDR1 is MNHNY and CDR2 SVGAGI (reference sequence). CDR3 in DNA: TGTGCCAGCAGTTACTCGAACAGGGGGAATTCACCCCTCCACTTT. Encoded protein: CASSYSNRGNSPLHF.

At least ten counts were recorded for this clonotype. V and J are TRBV20-1 and TRBJ2-5; 13 bases align to TRBD2. V dropped 5 bases and J dropped 5; count of bases not matched to a gene: 8. The CDR3 totals 15 residues. Germline V gene sequence: CDR1 DFQATT, CDR2 SNEGSKA (reference sequence). This CDR3 reads CSASPTSGRRETQYF. The CDR3 bases are TGCAGTGCTTCACCGACTAGCGGGAGGCGGGAGACCCAGTACTTC.

This clonotype was recorded only once. The V and J genes are TRBV9 and TRBJ1-6, with a possible D match to TRBD1 (5 bases). The V and J ends lost 4 bases and 9 bases respectively, with 8 bases between them. Germline CDR1 and CDR2: SGDLS and YYNGEE. The CDR3 covers 12 residues. The chain's CDR3 is CASSSDSSPLHF. The CDR3, as DNA: TGTGCCAGCAGCTCCGACAGTTCACCCCTCCACTTT.